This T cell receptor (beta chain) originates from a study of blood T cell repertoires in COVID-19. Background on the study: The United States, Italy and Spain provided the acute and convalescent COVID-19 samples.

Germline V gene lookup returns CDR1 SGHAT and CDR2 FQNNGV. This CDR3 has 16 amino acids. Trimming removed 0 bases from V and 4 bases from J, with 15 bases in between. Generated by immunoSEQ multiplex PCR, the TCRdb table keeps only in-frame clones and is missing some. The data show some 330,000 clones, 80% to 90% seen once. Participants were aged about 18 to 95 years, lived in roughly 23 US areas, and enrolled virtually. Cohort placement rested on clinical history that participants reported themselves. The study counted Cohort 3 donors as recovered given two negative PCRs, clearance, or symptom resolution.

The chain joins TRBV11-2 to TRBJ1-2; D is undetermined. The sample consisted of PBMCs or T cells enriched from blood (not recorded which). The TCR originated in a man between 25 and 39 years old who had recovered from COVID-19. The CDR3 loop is CASSLDRSGFGYGYTF. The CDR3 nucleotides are TGTGCCAGCAGCTTAGATAGGTCAGGCTTCGGCTATGGCTACACCTTC. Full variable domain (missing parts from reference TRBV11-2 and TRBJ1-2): EAGVAQSPRYKIIEKRQSVAFWCNPISGHATLYWYQQILGQGPKLLIQFQNNGVVDDSQLPKDRFSAERLKGVDSTLKIQPAKLEDSAVYLCASSLDRSGFGYGYTFGSGTRLTVV.